This T cell receptor beta chain was captured by sequencing in a study of spatial heterogeneity in lung cancer. The ends lost 10 bases at V and 3 bases at J; junction bases unmatched: 4. Germline loops: CDR1 SNHLY, CDR2 FYNNEI. CDR3 size: 13 residues. Each TCR cDNA molecule bore a unique molecular identifier. TCRdb analysed the 5' RACE reads with MiXCR anew, one entry per CDR3 protein. Counted here are 45,000 or so distinct CDR3 sequences, about 10% occurring once; the ten biggest clones make up approximately 40%. There are many counts of this clonotype. As for time point: sample taken at primary tumor resection. The input material, whole RNA from tumor, nontumor lung or frozen PBMC, was sequenced unsorted. The donors comprised some 78 untreated early-stage non-small cell lung cancer patients.

The V call is TRBV2, the J call TRBJ2-2; 8 bases align to TRBD1. The clonotype comes from a female donor with early-stage non-small cell lung cancer. Specimen: PBMCs, collected at surgery. CDR3 bases: TGTGCCACCTGGGGACAGGACACCGGGGAGCTGTTTTTT. Its translation is CATWGQDTGELFF.